The 25 T cell receptor beta chains in this list originate from one sample, sequenced in a study of blood T cell repertoires in COVID-19. Generated by immunoSEQ multiplex PCR, the TCRdb table keeps only in-frame clones and is missing some. The sample gives 200,000 to 250,000 clones, about nine tenths of which show up once; around 4.5% is in the top ten. Sequencing input: peripheral blood. These receptors came from a man in his fifties or sixties with acute or convalescent COVID-19.

This chain connects TRBV9 to TRBJ2-3; TRBD2 matches 7 bases. The germline gives CDR1 SGDLS, CDR2 YYNGEE. The CDR3 loop spans 17 amino acids. After removal of 3 bases from V and 1 base from J, the junction contained 11 bases not matched to a gene. The DNA for the CDR3 is TGTGCCAGCAGCGATCGGACTAGGTTTGGGGGCACAGATACGCAGTATTTT. Translating it yields CASSDRTRFGGTDTQYF.

The sample holds a few counts of this clone. V usage is TRBV5-5 and J usage is TRBJ1-5, with D hard to call. Germline V CDR1 and CDR2: SGHKS, YYEKEE (reference sequence). V lost 3 bases, J lost 1 base, and 8 bases lay in between. The CDR3 extends over 14 amino acids. This chain's CDR3 is CASSWEVSNQPQHF. In nucleotides, the CDR3 is TGTGCCAGCAGCTGGGAGGTAAGCAATCAGCCCCAGCATTTT.

The chain employs TRBV7-8 and TRBJ1-1; D remains ambiguous. CDR3 length: 13 amino acids. With 5 bases removed from V and 8 bases from J, the gap between germline ends came to 15 bases. Germline V lookup: CDR1 SGHVS, CDR2 FQNEAQ. The CDR3 sequence: CASSPREGSEAFF. In DNA form, the CDR3 reads TGTGCCAGCAGCCCGCGGGAAGGGTCGGAAGCTTTCTTT.

This clone was detected a few times. The V call is TRBV19, the J call TRBJ1-1, with a possible D match to TRBD1 (5 bases). The CDR3 has 15 amino acids. V was shortened by 6 bases and J by 0 bases, with 14 bases between the two germline ends. The germline V gene encodes CDR1 LNHDA and CDR2 SQIVND (reference sequence). Here the CDR3 reads CASRGLTGLNTEAFF. CDR3 nucleotides: TGTGCCAGTAGAGGCCTCACAGGCTTGAACACTGAAGCTTTCTTT.

The rearrangement uses TRBV4-2 and TRBJ1-2; 11 bases align to TRBD1. The CDR3 loop spans 19 amino acids. Losses at the gene ends were 4 bases for V and 2 bases for J; bases not matched to a gene: 15. Per germline, CDR1 LGHNA and CDR2 YNFKEQ. CDR3 amino acids: CASSPQQLSGQGGNYGYTF. DNA for the CDR3: TGTGCCAGCAGCCCTCAACAACTATCGGGACAGGGGGGAAACTATGGCTACACCTTC.

This clone appeared a few times. This same CDR3 is encoded by further DNA sequences in the sample. This sequence joins TRBV24-1 and TRBJ2-2; 8 bases map to TRBD1. In germline, CDR1 is KGHDR, CDR2 SFDVKD. Losses at the gene ends were 4 bases for V and 1 base for J; bases not matched to a gene: 4. The CDR3 runs 16 residues. The CDR3 region is CATSDTGTGNTGELFF. The CDR3 DNA reads TGTGCCACCAGTGACACCGGGACAGGGAACACCGGGGAGCTGTTTTTT.

The chain links TRBV6-1 to TRBJ1-2; no reliable D call. The V gene lost 0 bases and the J gene lost 2 bases, with 10 bases spanning the gap. The CDR3 has 15 amino acids. Per germline, CDR1 MNHNS and CDR2 SASEGT. CDR3 protein: CASSEAGSVNYGYTF. DNA of the CDR3: TGTGCCAGCAGTGAAGCCGGGTCAGTGAACTATGGCTACACCTTC.

This clone has a handful of counts. V and J are TRBV5-1 and TRBJ1-6; D is unclear. V was pared by 4 bases and J by 0 bases, with 8 bases between. CDR1 and CDR2 (germline): SGHRS, YFSETQ. This CDR3 spans 15 amino acids. The CDR3 DNA follows: TGCGCCAGCAGCCTGTCGAGCTCCTATAATTCACCCCTCCACTTT. Amino acids: CASSLSSSYNSPLHF.

The chain joins TRBV19 to TRBJ1-2, with 7 bases identical to TRBD1. Looked up from germline, CDR1 is LNHDA and CDR2 is SQIVND (reference sequence). This CDR3 region has 17 residues. Germline trimming cut 5 bases from V and 0 bases from J; bases unmatched to any gene: 12. CDR3: CASSPGTAKIANYGYTF. In DNA form, the CDR3 reads TGTGCCAGTAGTCCAGGGACAGCGAAAATAGCTAACTATGGCTACACCTTC.

In regard to this clone: One junction end does not reproduce the germline sequence, and a read error may be involved. V gene TRBV7-3 combines with J gene TRBJ1-2, with TRBD1 matching over 9 bases. Germline CDR1 reads SGHTA; CDR2 reads FQGTGA. The CDR3 consists of 14 residues. The CDR3 reads CASTLKGQGNGYTF. DNA for the CDR3: TGTGCCAGCACCTTAAAGGGACAGGGTAACGGCTACACCTTC.

There are a few counts of this clone. V gene TRBV21-1 combines with J gene TRBJ2-3; no DNA check was done on the table's D call, TRBD1. TRBV21-1 is a pseudogene segment. The CDR3 spans 14 residues. Written as DNA, the CDR3 is TGTGCCAGCAAGGCAGGCACCCAAGGAGATACGCAGTATTTT. Residues: CASKAGTQGDTQYF.

Here the CDR3 reads CASSRTLAGGAVEQFF. The CDR3 bases are TGTGCCAGCTCCAGGACACTAGCGGGGGGGGCTGTTGAGCAGTTCTTC. The V call is TRBV9, the J call TRBJ2-1, with 13 bases fitting TRBD2. This CDR3 is 16 amino acids long. V shed 7 bases, J shed 9 bases, and the junction held 13 bases outside the gene matches. Germline values: CDR1 SGDLS, CDR2 YYNGEE.

This clone was observed a single time. This chain uses TRBV2 with TRBJ1-1, with D perhaps TRBD1 (5 bases). The CDR3 loop spans 14 amino acids. Germline V gives CDR1 SNHLY, CDR2 FYNNEI. Trimming pared 4 bases from V and 1 base from J, leaving 10 bases between. The CDR3 is CASSARVGNTEAFF. In DNA form, the CDR3 reads TGTGCCAGCAGTGCCAGGGTCGGGAACACTGAAGCTTTCTTT.

This chain joins TRBV29-1 and TRBJ2-7; weak D call: TRBD1 (5 bases). V was shortened by 7 bases and J by 2 bases, with 12 bases between the two germline ends. This CDR3 contains 12 residues. In germline, CDR1 is SQVTM, CDR2 ANQGSEA. CDR3 DNA sequence: TGCAGCGCCCGACAGAACCCCTACGAGCAGTACTTC. Translation gives CSARQNPYEQYF.

J is TRBJ1-2 and V is TRBV27, with unresolved D. CDR3 length: 17 amino acids. Per germline, CDR1 MNHEY and CDR2 SMNVEV (reference sequence). Trimming removed 0 bases at V and 1 base at J, with 15 bases between. The CDR3 sequence is CASSLSGAAANNYGYTF. CDR3 in DNA: TGTGCCAGCAGTTTATCCGGCGCCGCGGCCAATAACTATGGCTACACCTTC.

This chain links TRBV9 with TRBJ2-3; no reliable D call. Germline V CDR1 and CDR2: SGDLS, YYNGEE. The CDR3 spans 13 residues. V was trimmed by 0 bases and J by 1 base, leaving 3 bases between them. The CDR3 nucleotides are TGTGCCAGCAGCGTAGTCGGCACAGATACGCAGTATTTT. It translates to CASSVVGTDTQYF.

This clone was seen just once. J is TRBJ2-7 and V is TRBV2; TRBD2 might be the D (5 bases). CDR1 is SNHLY, CDR2 FYNNEI, per germline. The CDR3 has 13 amino acids. V was trimmed by 8 bases and J by 9 bases, leaving 20 bases between them. The CDR3 nucleotides read TGTGCCAGCGGTTGGTTCGGTAGCGAGGTGCAGTACTTC. Translated, it gives CASGWFGSEVQYF.

This clone has only one observation. The chain is built from TRBV19 and TRBJ1-5; the D gene is possibly TRBD1 (6 bases). Germline V gives CDR1 LNHDA, CDR2 SQIVND (reference sequence). Trimming left V 5 bases short and J 4 bases short, with 12 bases between. There are 14 residues in the CDR3. The CDR3 spells CASSARGRNQPQHF. The CDR3 nucleotides read TGTGCCAGTAGTGCCAGGGGAAGGAATCAGCCCCAGCATTTT.

V usage is TRBV18 and J usage is TRBJ1-6; D is unclear. CDR3 size: 13 residues. The V gene's germline CDR1 is KGHSH and CDR2 LQKENI. Trimming left V 3 bases short and J 5 bases short, with 5 bases between. The CDR3 loop is CASSPKHNSPLHF. The CDR3 nucleotides read TGTGCCAGCTCACCGAAGCATAATTCACCCCTCCACTTT.

This chain uses TRBV5-5 with TRBJ2-7, with unresolved D. The ends were cut back, 0 bases at V and 0 bases at J, with 7 bases in the middle. The CDR3 totals 14 residues. Germline CDR1 reads SGHKS; CDR2 reads YYEKEE (reference sequence). Here the CDR3 reads CASSLVSSSYEQYF. The DNA of the CDR3 is TGTGCCAGCAGCTTGGTTTCTAGCTCCTACGAGCAGTACTTC.

This clone has only one observation. This chain connects TRBV27 to TRBJ1-2, with TRBD1 matching 11 bases. Trimming took 5 bases from V and 5 from J; bases not matched to a gene: 7. Germline lookup yields CDR1 MNHEY and CDR2 SMNVEV (reference sequence). There are 15 residues in the CDR3. The CDR3 bases are TGTGCCAGCAGTGGACGGACAGGGGGCGGGTATGGCTACACCTTC. This translates into CASSGRTGGGYGYTF.

This chain uses TRBV15 with TRBJ2-2; perhaps TRBD2 as D (5 bases). The CDR3 contains 15 residues. Germline V lookup: CDR1 LNHNV, CDR2 YYDKDF (reference sequence). Trimming removed 1 base from V and 2 bases from J, with 8 bases in between. CDR3 in DNA: TGTGCCACCAGCAGAGGGAGGCCTAACACCGGGGAGCTGTTTTTT. Translating it yields CATSRGRPNTGELFF. Based on the CDR3 plus reference TRBV15 and TRBJ2-2, the full variable domain is DAMVIQNPRYQVTQFGKPVTLSCSQTLNHNVMYWYQQKSSQAPKLLFHYYDKDFNNEADTPDNFQSRRPNTSFCFLDIRSPGLGDTAMYLCATSRGRPNTGELFFGEGSRLTVL.

CDR3 residues: CASSSDPRRGEQFF. CDR3 nucleotides: TGTGCCAGCAGCTCGGATCCCAGGCGAGGGGAGCAGTTCTTC. The chain couples TRBV5-4 to TRBJ2-1, with a tentative D call TRBD2 (5 bases). Germline V lookup: CDR1 SGHNT, CDR2 YYREEE (reference sequence). Trimming pared 3 bases from V and 10 bases from J, leaving 17 bases between. CDR3 size: 14 residues. The full variable domain, its missing parts supplied by reference TRBV5-4 and TRBJ2-1, is ETGVTQSPTHLIKTRGQQVTLRCSSQSGHNTVSWYQQALGQGPQFIFQYYREEENGRGNFPPRFSGLQFPNYSSELNVNALELDDSALYLCASSSDPRRGEQFFGPGTRLTVL.

The sample holds one count of this clone. V gene TRBV10-1 combines with J gene TRBJ2-7, with 9 bases aligning to TRBD1. The V and J ends lost 0 bases and 5 bases, in that order; junction bases with no gene match: 8. The CDR3 is 16 residues long. The germline V gene encodes CDR1 WNHNN and CDR2 SYGVQD (reference sequence). In DNA form, the CDR3 reads TGCGCCAGCAGTGAGTCGGTCCCCTGGACAGGGGACGAGCAGTACTTC. Translated: CASSESVPWTGDEQYF.

V gene TRBV6-4 combines with J gene TRBJ1-3, with TRBD1 matching over 8 bases. Trimming took 9 bases from V and 3 from J; bases not matched to a gene: 7. The CDR3 runs 14 residues. From germline, CDR1 is MRHNA and CDR2 SNTAGT. CDR3 residues: CARPGGPVGNTIYF. CDR3 nucleotide sequence: TGTGCCAGGCCAGGGGGCCCCGTTGGAAACACCATATATTTT.